These 27 T cell receptor beta chains share one sample of origin, sequenced in a study of T cells in women clearing cervical HPV infection. Generated by immunoSEQ multiplex PCR, the TCRdb table keeps only in-frame clones and is missing some. This sample's table has 30,000 to 45,000 clones. The sequenced sample consisted of blood buffy coat. Receptors originate from a woman aged 18 to 75 with a cervical HPV16 infection that either progressed to CIN3+ or cleared (not recorded which).

Of note for this clone: Coverage ceases 3 residues before the CDR3 finishes, and the germline J gene fills in the end. V gene TRBV5-6 combines with J gene TRBJ1-2, with 9 bases that match TRBD1. The CDR3 is 15 residues long. Germline V gene data show CDR1 as SGHDT and CDR2 as YYEEEE. J lost 4 bases, V lost 4 bases, and 8 bases had no gene match. The CDR3 here is CASSARDRAGYGYTF. The part of the CDR3 DNA that was read is TGTGCCAGCAGCGCCCGGGACAGGGCAGGCTATGGC.

As regards this clone: The read is 3 residues too short to cover the CDR3 end, so that end is filled in from the germline J gene. V gene TRBV18 combines with J gene TRBJ2-7; D possibly corresponds to TRBD1 (6 bases). Germline CDR1 KGHSH, CDR2 LQKENI. V lost 4 bases, J lost 3 bases, and 16 bases lay in between. This CDR3 is built from 15 residues. The part of the CDR3 DNA that was read is TGTGCCAGCTCACACCTCGACGGGACATACTACGAG. Protein: CASSHLDGTYYE. The complete CDR3 reads CASSHLDGTYYEQYF.

Concerning this clone itself: Coverage ceases 3 residues before the CDR3 finishes, and the germline J gene fills in the end. V usage is TRBV19 and J usage is TRBJ1-3, with a weak D call TRBD1 (6 bases). The CDR3 contains 14 residues. CDR1 and CDR2 from the germline V gene are LNHDA and SQIVND (reference sequence). V lost 5 bases to trimming and J lost 3 bases, with 11 bases between them. This CDR3 reads CASSFNRVGNTIYF. Incomplete CDR3 DNA: TGTGCCAGTAGTTTTAACAGGGTTGGAAACACC.

Worth noting for this clone: The sequence runs out 3 residues before the end of the CDR3; the remainder is reconstructed from the germline J gene. Different DNA sequences within this sample yield the same CDR3. The gene calls are TRBV5-1 and TRBJ2-5, with 7 nucleotides matching TRBD2. Germline V CDR1 and CDR2: SGHRS, YFSETQ. V lost 4 bases and J lost 1; bases outside the gene matches: 1. The CDR3 sequence is 13 residues long. The CDR3 here is CASSGGGQETQYF. CDR3 DNA (partial): TGCGCCAGCAGCGGCGGGGGCCAAGAGACC. Drawing the rest from reference TRBV5-1 and TRBJ2-5, the complete variable domain is KAGVTQTPRYLIKTRGQQVTLSCSPISGHRSVSWYQQTPGQGLQFLFEYFSETQRNKGNFPGRFSGRQFSNSRSEMNVSTLELGDSALYLCASSGGGQETQYFGPGTRLLVL.

For this clone: The read stops 3 residues short of the end of the CDR3; the missing end is completed from the germline J gene. V is TRBV20-1 and J is TRBJ2-1; TRBD1 matches at 9 bases. Germline V gives CDR1 DFQATT, CDR2 SNEGSKA (reference sequence). J was trimmed by 6 bases and V by 3 bases; bases with no gene match: 6. The CDR3 sequence is 14 residues long. The CDR3 loop reads CSASGDRVSNEQFF. The CDR3 bases that were read are TGCAGTGCTAGTGGGGACAGGGTGTCCAATGAG.

Points on this clone: The DNA ends 3 residues before the CDR3 does, and the rest of the CDR3 is filled in from the germline J gene. The chain links TRBV2 to TRBJ1-1, with 9 positions matching TRBD1. Trimming removed 7 bases from V and 4 bases from J; junction bases left unmatched: 7. Germline V gives CDR1 SNHLY, CDR2 FYNNEI. The CDR3 has 14 amino acids. The covered CDR3 bases are TGTGCCAGCACCCTAACAGGGGGCGGCACTGAA. It yields the protein CASTLTGGGTE. Given in full, the CDR3 is CASTLTGGGTEAFF.

Details on this clone: Read sequence stops 3 residues before the CDR3 end, and the germline J gene provides the missing end. The chain joins TRBV18 to TRBJ1-2; the match to TRBD1 covers 8 bases. The CDR3 spans 15 residues. Trimming at V came to 6 bases and at J to 4 bases, leaving 10 bases not matched to a gene. Germline V gene lookup returns CDR1 KGHSH and CDR2 LQKENI. The CDR3: CASSPEQGGSYGYTF. Partial CDR3 DNA: TGTGCCAGCTCTCCCGAACAGGGGGGGAGCTATGGC. The full variable domain, its missing parts supplied by reference TRBV18 and TRBJ1-2, is NAGVMQNPRHLVRRRGQEARLRCSPMKGHSHVYWYRQLPEEGLKFMVYLQKENIIDESGMPKERFSAEFPKEGPSILRIQQVVRGDSAAYFCASSPEQGGSYGYTFGSGTRLTVV.

Comment on this clone: Read sequence stops 3 residues before the CDR3 end, and the germline J gene provides the missing end. The chain carries TRBV24-1 and TRBJ2-3; TRBD1 matches at 8 bases. Losses at the gene ends were 4 bases for V and 2 bases for J; bases not matched to a gene: 7. Germline loops: CDR1 KGHDR, CDR2 SFDVKD. The CDR3 runs 16 residues. CDR3 sequence reads: CATSDPGTGLTDTQYF. Partial CDR3 DNA: TGTGCCACCAGTGACCCTGGGACAGGACTCACAGATACG.

To note about this clone: With the read ending 3 residues before the CDR3 end, the germline J gene is used to fill in that end. The rearrangement links TRBV10-3 to TRBJ2-1, with D tentatively TRBD1 (6 bases). CDR3 length: 14 amino acids. Germline V CDR1 and CDR2: ENHRY, SYGVKD. Deletions cut 4 bases from V and 7 bases from J, with 14 bases between. The CDR3 region is CAISGQGLGNEQFF. The covered CDR3 bases are TGTGCCATCAGTGGGCAGGGGTTAGGGAATGAG.

Of note for this clone: The read ends 3 residues before the CDR3 terminus; that terminus is restored from the germline J gene. The chain carries TRBV10-3 and TRBJ1-6; 7 bases map to TRBD1. V lost 6 bases to trimming and J lost 9 bases; unmatched junction nucleotides: 8. CDR1 and CDR2 from the germline V gene are ENHRY and SYGVKD. The CDR3 runs 14 residues. This CDR3 is CAISRDSLGSPLHF. CDR3 DNA, as far as it was read: TGTGCCATCAGCCGGGACAGCCTGGGTTCACCC.

Comment on this clone: The read falls 3 residues short of the CDR3 end, and the missing part is taken from the germline J gene. The chain links TRBV10-3 to TRBJ1-1; 9 bases agree with TRBD1. Germline trimming cut 5 bases from V and 3 bases from J; bases unmatched to any gene: 4. CDR1 ENHRY and CDR2 SYGVKD come from the germline V gene. CDR3 length: 14 amino acids. This CDR3 is CAISSDRGYTEAFF. CDR3 DNA (partial): TGTGCCATCAGTTCCGACAGGGGGTACACTGAA.

Partial CDR3 DNA: TGTGCCAGCAGTGACAGGGAGACCTATGGC. Its protein is CASSDRETYG. In full, the CDR3 reads CASSDRETYGYTF. V is TRBV2 and J is TRBJ1-2, with D perhaps matching TRBD1 (5 bases). The DNA ends 3 residues before the CDR3 does, and the rest of the CDR3 is filled in from the germline J gene. Trimming left V 3 bases short and J 4 bases short, with 9 bases between. The germline V gene has CDR1 SNHLY and CDR2 FYNNEI. There are 13 residues in the CDR3. Based on the CDR3 plus reference TRBV2 and TRBJ1-2, the full variable domain is EPEVTQTPSHQVTQMGQEVILRCVPISNHLYFYWYRQILGQKVEFLVSFYNNEISEKSEIFDDQFSVERPDGSNFTLKIRSTKLEDSAMYFCASSDRETYGYTFGSGTRLTVV.

The part of the CDR3 DNA that was read is TGTGCCAGCAGCTCCGGGGGGGGAGGAGGGACAGATACG. Translating it yields CASSSGGGGGTDT. The whole CDR3 sequence is CASSSGGGGGTDTQYF. The J gene is TRBJ2-3, the V gene TRBV5-4; 8 nucleotides line up with TRBD2. The CDR3 goes on 3 residues after the read ends, and that part is filled in from the germline J gene. This CDR3 is built from 16 residues. Germline V gives CDR1 SGHNT, CDR2 YYREEE (reference sequence). Trimming at V came to 3 bases and at J to 3 bases, leaving 9 bases not matched to a gene.

On this clone: The read finishes 3 residues shy of the CDR3 end, and the germline J gene is used to complete it. V and J are TRBV2 and TRBJ2-1; TRBD1 agrees at 9 bases. V was pared by 5 bases and J by 5 bases, with 7 bases of the junction left unmatched. This CDR3 has 15 residues. CDR1 is SNHLY and CDR2 is FYNNEI in the germline V gene. CDR3 DNA (partial): TGTGCCAGCAGTCACCGGGACAGGGTCAACAATGAG. Translating it yields CASSHRDRVNNE. The whole CDR3 protein reads CASSHRDRVNNEQFF.

As for this clone: Read sequence stops 3 residues before the CDR3 end, and the germline J gene provides the missing end. The V gene is TRBV28, the J gene TRBJ2-4, with 9 bases lining up with TRBD1. The germline V gene encodes CDR1 MDHEN and CDR2 SYDVKM. This CDR3 comprises 15 residues. The sequenced CDR3 bases are TGTGCCAGCAGTTTGGAAGGGACAGGGCCAATGGTT. This sequence encodes CASSLEGTGPMV. The whole CDR3 reads CASSLEGTGPMVQYF.

Notes on this clone: From the germline J gene comes the end of the CDR3, since the read stops 3 residues before it. J is TRBJ2-1 and V is TRBV5-1; tentatively, D is TRBD2 (5 bases). Germline lookup yields CDR1 SGHRS and CDR2 YFSETQ. This CDR3 has 13 amino acids. The germline V and J ends were trimmed by 4 bases and 5 bases, with 10 bases remaining between them. The CDR3 DNA, read in part, is TGCGCCAGCAGCGAGGGCCCCAACAATGAG. Amino acid sequence: CASSEGPNNE. The CDR3 reads in full as CASSEGPNNEQFF.

Note on this clone: The CDR3 end lies 3 residues beyond the end of the read and is filled in from the germline J gene. The V call is TRBV5-1, the J call TRBJ2-7; 9 bases line up with TRBD1. With 2 bases clipped from V and 3 bases from J, the junction kept 6 bases outside the gene matches. The CDR3 consists of 15 residues. Germline V lookup: CDR1 SGHRS, CDR2 YFSETQ. Incomplete CDR3 DNA: TGCGCCAGCAGCTTCTCAGGGACAGGGAACTACGAG. Its translation: CASSFSGTGNYE. The CDR3 in full is CASSFSGTGNYEQYF.

Of note for this clone: From the germline J gene comes the end of the CDR3, since the read stops 3 residues before it. The chain is built from TRBV19 and TRBJ2-6, with D hard to call. Germline V gene sequence: CDR1 LNHDA, CDR2 SQIVND (reference sequence). V was trimmed by 7 bases and J by 1 base, leaving 8 bases between them. CDR3 length: 14 residues. CDR3 region: CASTDGSGANVLTF. CDR3 bases read: TGTGCCAGTACAGACGGGTCTGGGGCCAACGTC.

As for this clone: Read sequence stops 3 residues before the CDR3 end, and the germline J gene provides the missing end. This chain uses TRBV10-3 with TRBJ2-1; D call uncertain. Germline V gene lookup returns CDR1 ENHRY and CDR2 SYGVKD. The CDR3 runs 12 residues. V was shortened by 5 bases and J by 4 bases, with 6 bases between the two germline ends. This CDR3 is CAISKGYNEQFF. CDR3 DNA, as far as it was read: TGTGCCATCAGTAAAGGTTACAATGAG.

As for this clone: The CDR3 end is not reached by the read, which stops 3 residues before it; the germline J gene fills it in. V gene TRBV20-1 combines with J gene TRBJ2-7; D possibly corresponds to TRBD2 (6 bases). Deletions cut 6 bases from V and 1 base from J, with 19 bases between. The CDR3 covers 15 residues. The V gene's germline CDR1 is DFQATT and CDR2 SNEGSKA (reference sequence). The sequenced CDR3 bases are TGCAGTGCCTCACCTACCGGGACTCCTTCCTACGAG. This sequence encodes CSASPTGTPSYE. The whole CDR3 reads CSASPTGTPSYEQYF.

About this clone: The missing CDR3 end, 3 residues past where the read stops, is filled in from the germline J gene. V usage is TRBV6-2 or TRBV6-3 and J usage is TRBJ2-7; D ambiguous. This CDR3 spans 11 amino acids. Germline V gives CDR1 MNHEY, CDR2 SVGEGT. Trimming stripped 2 bases from V and 5 bases from J, with 4 bases between. The sequenced CDR3 bases are TGTGCCAGCAGTTACAGGGACGAG. It codes for CASSYRDE. The whole CDR3 is CASSYRDEQYF.

With regard to this clone: The read finishes 3 residues shy of the CDR3 end, and the germline J gene is used to complete it. The chain carries TRBV29-1 and TRBJ2-1, with 12 bases that match TRBD1. Trimming at V came to 7 bases and at J to 4 bases, leaving 17 bases not matched to a gene. Germline lookup yields CDR1 SQVTM and CDR2 ANQGSEA. CDR3 length: 18 amino acids. The CDR3 sequence is CSAFRGTGGQGGYNEQFF. The sequenced CDR3 bases are TGCAGCGCCTTTCGTGGGACAGGGGGCCAGGGAGGGTACAATGAG.

A note on this clone: The read is 3 residues too short to cover the CDR3 end, so that end is filled in from the germline J gene. This chain uses TRBV2 with TRBJ1-3; D might be TRBD1 (6 bases). The germline V and J ends were trimmed by 7 bases and 4 bases, with 23 bases remaining between them. CDR1 and CDR2 from the germline V gene are SNHLY and FYNNEI. The CDR3 runs 17 residues. The CDR3 bases that were read are TGTGCCAGCACAGGCGGGACACTCACTCCTAGAGGAAACACC. It yields the protein CASTGGTLTPRGNT. The full CDR3 is CASTGGTLTPRGNTIYF.

In the case of this clone: Read sequence stops 3 residues before the CDR3 end, and the germline J gene provides the missing end. The V gene is TRBV19, the J gene TRBJ2-3; D is perhaps TRBD1 (6 bases). This CDR3 region has 14 residues. Germline lookup yields CDR1 LNHDA and CDR2 SQIVND (reference sequence). The germline V and J ends were trimmed by 8 bases and 4 bases, with 16 bases remaining between them. The CDR3: CASRSWTDADTQYF. The CDR3 bases that were read are TGTGCCAGTCGCTCCTGGACAGACGCAGATACG.

Concerning this clone itself: The read terminates 3 residues before the CDR3 end, so the remaining end is supplied by the germline J gene. V usage is TRBV20-1 and J usage is TRBJ2-3; 13 nucleotides match TRBD2. V shed 0 bases, J shed 4 bases, and the junction held 19 bases outside the gene matches. Per the germline V gene, CDR1 is DFQATT and CDR2 is SNEGSKA (reference sequence). CDR3 length: 21 amino acids. The covered CDR3 bases are TGCAGTGCTAGAGATCTCTTTCTAAGTCTAGAGGGACTAGCGGGATCAGATACG. Its translation is CSARDLFLSLEGLAGSDT. The entire CDR3 protein is CSARDLFLSLEGLAGSDTQYF.

For this clone: The read stops 3 residues short of the end of the CDR3; the missing end is completed from the germline J gene. The chain uses TRBV20-1 and TRBJ2-7; 10 bases align to TRBD2. V trimming: 2 bases; J trimming: 3 bases; junction bases outside the gene matches: 4. The CDR3 spans 14 residues. Germline CDR1 reads DFQATT; CDR2 reads SNEGSKA (reference sequence). CDR3 protein: CSARTGTSDYEQYF. CDR3 DNA, as far as it was read: TGCAGTGCTAGAACCGGGACTAGCGACTACGAG.

As to this clone: The read finishes 3 residues shy of the CDR3 end, and the germline J gene is used to complete it. The rearrangement links TRBV12-3 or TRBV12-4 to TRBJ2-1, with D unresolved. The V and J ends lost 5 bases and 7 bases respectively, with 9 bases between them. The CDR3 covers 12 residues. The CDR3 bases that were read are TGTGCCAGCAGTCCCCGTCGGAATGAG. The encoded protein is CASSPRRNE. The entire CDR3 sequence reads CASSPRRNEQFF.